This T cell receptor (beta chain) is from a study of response to subunit inactivated influenza vaccine. Study-wide results and limits: Few new T cells, the authors suggested, are recruited by each seasonal influenza vaccination.

Trimming took 0 bases from V and 9 from J, leaving 11 bases between them. Per the germline V gene, CDR1 is MNHEY and CDR2 is SVGEGT. The CDR3 sequence is 13 residues long. Via MiXCR, TCRdb re-called the RT-PCR reads, giving one row per CDR3 protein. The sample carries about 650,000 distinct CDR3 sequences, around 16% recorded once. Of note for this clonotype: Its antigen is currently unknown.

This chain links TRBV6-2 or TRBV6-3 with TRBJ2-5; D may match TRBD1 or TRBD2 (5 bases each). Sequencing used PBMCs from blood, obtained roughly 13 days after vaccination. This sequence originates from a man in his fifties who received an inactivated influenza vaccine. The CDR3 here is CASSYSTGRSQYF. The CDR3, as DNA: TGTGCCAGCAGTTACTCAACGGGGCGGTCCCAGTACTTC.